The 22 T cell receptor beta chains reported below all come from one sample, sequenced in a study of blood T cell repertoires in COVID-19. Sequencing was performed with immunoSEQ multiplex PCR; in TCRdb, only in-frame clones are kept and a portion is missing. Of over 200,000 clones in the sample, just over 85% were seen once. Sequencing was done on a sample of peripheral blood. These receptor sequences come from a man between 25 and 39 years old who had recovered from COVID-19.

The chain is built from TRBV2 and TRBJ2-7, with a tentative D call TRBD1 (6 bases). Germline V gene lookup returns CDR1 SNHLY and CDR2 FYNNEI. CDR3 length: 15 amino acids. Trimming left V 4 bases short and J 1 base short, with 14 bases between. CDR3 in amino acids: CASSAPGTQSYEQYF. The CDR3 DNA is TGTGCCAGCAGTGCTCCGGGGACACAGTCCTACGAGCAGTACTTC.

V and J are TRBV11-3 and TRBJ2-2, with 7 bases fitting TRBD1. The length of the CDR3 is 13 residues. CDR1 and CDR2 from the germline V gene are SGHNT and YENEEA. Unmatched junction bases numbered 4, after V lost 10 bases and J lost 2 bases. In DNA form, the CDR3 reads TGTGCCACTGGGACAGACAACACCGGGGAGCTGTTTTTT. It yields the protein CATGTDNTGELFF.

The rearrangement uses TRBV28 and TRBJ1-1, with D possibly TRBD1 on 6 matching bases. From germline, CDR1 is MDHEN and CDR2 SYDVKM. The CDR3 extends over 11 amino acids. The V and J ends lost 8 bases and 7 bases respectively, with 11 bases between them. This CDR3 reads CASERQDEAFF. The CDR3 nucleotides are TGTGCCAGCGAAAGACAGGATGAAGCTTTCTTT.

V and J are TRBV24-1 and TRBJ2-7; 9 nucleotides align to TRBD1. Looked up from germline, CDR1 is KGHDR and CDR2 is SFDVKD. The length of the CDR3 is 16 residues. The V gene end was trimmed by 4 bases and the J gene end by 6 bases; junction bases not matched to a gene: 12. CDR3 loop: CATSDYGTGSNREQYF. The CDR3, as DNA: TGTGCCACCAGTGACTACGGGACAGGGAGCAACCGCGAGCAGTACTTC.

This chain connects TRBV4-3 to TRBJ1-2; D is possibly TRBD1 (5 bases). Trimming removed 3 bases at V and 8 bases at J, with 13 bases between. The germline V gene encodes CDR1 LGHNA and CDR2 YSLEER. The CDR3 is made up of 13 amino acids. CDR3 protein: CASSHPGGDGYTF. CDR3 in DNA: TGCGCCAGCAGCCACCCAGGAGGGGACGGCTACACCTTC.

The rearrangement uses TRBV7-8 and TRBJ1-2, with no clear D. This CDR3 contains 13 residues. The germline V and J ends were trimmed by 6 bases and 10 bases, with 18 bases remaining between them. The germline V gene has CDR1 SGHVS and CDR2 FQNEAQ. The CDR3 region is CASSRPANLHYTF. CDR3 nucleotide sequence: TGTGCCAGCAGTCGACCTGCCAATTTACACTACACCTTC.

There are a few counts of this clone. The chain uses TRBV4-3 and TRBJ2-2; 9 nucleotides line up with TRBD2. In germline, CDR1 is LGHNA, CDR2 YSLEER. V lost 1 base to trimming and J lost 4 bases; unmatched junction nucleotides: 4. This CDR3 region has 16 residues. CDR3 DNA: TGCGCCAGCAGCCAAGTCCCAGCGGGGGGCACCGGGGAGCTGTTTTTT. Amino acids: CASSQVPAGGTGELFF.

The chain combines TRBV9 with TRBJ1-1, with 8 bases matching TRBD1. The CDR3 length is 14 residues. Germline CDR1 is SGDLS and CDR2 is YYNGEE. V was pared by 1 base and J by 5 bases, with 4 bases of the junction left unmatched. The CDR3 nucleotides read TGTGCCAGCAGCGTACAGGGGGCGTATACTGAAGCTTTCTTT. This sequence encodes CASSVQGAYTEAFF.

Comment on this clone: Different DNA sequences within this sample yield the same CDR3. CDR3 residues: CASSLGQGGNSPLHF. The CDR3 DNA reads TGTGCCAGCAGCTTGGGACAGGGCGGCAATTCACCCCTCCACTTT. This chain connects TRBV5-8 to TRBJ1-6, with TRBD1 identical over 7 bases. The ends lost 0 bases at V and 7 bases at J; junction bases unmatched: 4. This CDR3 spans 15 amino acids. Germline V gene sequence: CDR1 SGHTS, CDR2 YDEGEE.

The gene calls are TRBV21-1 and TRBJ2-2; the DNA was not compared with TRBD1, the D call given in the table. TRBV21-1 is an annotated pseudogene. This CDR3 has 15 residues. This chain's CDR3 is CASSKITGGWGELFF. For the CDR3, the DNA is TGTGCCAGCAGCAAAATAACAGGGGGTTGGGGGGAGCTGTTTTTT.

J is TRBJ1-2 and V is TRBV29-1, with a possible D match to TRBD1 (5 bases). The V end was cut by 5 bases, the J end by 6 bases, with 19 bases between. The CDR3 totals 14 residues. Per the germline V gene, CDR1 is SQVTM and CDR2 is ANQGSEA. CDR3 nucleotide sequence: TGCAGCGTTTTGGGTCTCGAACAGGCTGATGGCTACACCTTC. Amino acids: CSVLGLEQADGYTF. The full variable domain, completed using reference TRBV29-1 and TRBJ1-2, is SAVISQKPSRDICQRGTSLTIQCQVDSQVTMMFWYRQQPGQSLTLIATANQGSEATYESGFVIDKFPISRPNLTFSTLTVSNMSPEDSSIYLCSVLGLEQADGYTFGSGTRLTVV.

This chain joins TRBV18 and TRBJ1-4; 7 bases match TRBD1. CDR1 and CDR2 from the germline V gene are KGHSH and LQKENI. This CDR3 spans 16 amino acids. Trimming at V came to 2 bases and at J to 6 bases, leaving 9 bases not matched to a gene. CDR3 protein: CASSPTWTGSDEKLFF. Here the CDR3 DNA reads TGTGCCAGCTCACCAACTTGGACAGGATCGGATGAAAAACTGTTTTTT. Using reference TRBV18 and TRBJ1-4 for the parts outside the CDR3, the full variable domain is NAGVMQNPRHLVRRRGQEARLRCSPMKGHSHVYWYRQLPEEGLKFMVYLQKENIIDESGMPKERFSAEFPKEGPSILRIQQVVRGDSAAYFCASSPTWTGSDEKLFFGSGTQLSVL.

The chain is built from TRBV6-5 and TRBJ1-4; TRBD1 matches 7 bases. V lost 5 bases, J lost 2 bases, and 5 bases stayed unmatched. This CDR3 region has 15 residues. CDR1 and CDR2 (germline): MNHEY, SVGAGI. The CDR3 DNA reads TGTGCCAGCAGTAACCGGGACAGTACTAATGAAAAACTGTTTTTT. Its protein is CASSNRDSTNEKLFF.

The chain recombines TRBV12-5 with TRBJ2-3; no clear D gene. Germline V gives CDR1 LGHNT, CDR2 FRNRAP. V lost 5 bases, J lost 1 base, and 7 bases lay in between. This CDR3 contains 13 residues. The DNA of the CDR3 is TGTGCTAGTGGTACACAAGGCACAGATACGCAGTATTTT. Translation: CASGTQGTDTQYF.

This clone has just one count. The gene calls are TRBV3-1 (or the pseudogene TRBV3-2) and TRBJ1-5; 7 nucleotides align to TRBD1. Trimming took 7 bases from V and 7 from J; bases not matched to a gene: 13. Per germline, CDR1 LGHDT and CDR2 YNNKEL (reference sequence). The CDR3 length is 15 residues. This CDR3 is CASNAIWGQTQPQHF. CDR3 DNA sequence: TGTGCCAGCAATGCGATCTGGGGACAGACACAGCCCCAGCATTTT.

The CDR3 DNA reads TGTGCCAGCAGCTTAGCGCAGGGCGGCACAGATACGCAGTATTTT. Encoded protein: CASSLAQGGTDTQYF. The V gene is TRBV7-7, the J gene TRBJ2-3; D possibly corresponds to TRBD1 (5 bases). CDR1 is SSHAT, CDR2 FNYEAQ, per germline (reference sequence). The CDR3 extends over 15 amino acids. V lost 0 bases and J 1 base, leaving 8 bases between the germline ends.

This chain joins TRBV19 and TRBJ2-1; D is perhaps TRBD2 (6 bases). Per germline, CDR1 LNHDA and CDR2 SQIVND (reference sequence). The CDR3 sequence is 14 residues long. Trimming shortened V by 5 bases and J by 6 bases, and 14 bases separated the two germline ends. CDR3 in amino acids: CASSLGGRTNEQFF. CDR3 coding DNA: TGTGCCAGTAGTCTCGGGGGTAGGACCAATGAGCAGTTCTTC.

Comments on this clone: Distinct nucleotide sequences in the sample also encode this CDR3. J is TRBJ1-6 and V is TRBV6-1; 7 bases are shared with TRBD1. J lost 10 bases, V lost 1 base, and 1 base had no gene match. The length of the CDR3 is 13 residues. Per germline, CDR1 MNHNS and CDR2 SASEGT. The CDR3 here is CASSEGQGSPLHF. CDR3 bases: TGTGCCAGCAGTGAAGGACAGGGCTCACCCCTCCACTTT.

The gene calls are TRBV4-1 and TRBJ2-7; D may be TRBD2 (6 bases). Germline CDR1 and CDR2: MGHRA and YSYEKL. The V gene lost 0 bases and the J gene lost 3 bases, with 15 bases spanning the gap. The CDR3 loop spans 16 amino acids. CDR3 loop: CASSQEGPGGVYEQYF. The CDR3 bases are TGCGCCAGCAGCCAAGAGGGTCCGGGCGGGGTCTACGAGCAGTACTTC.

This chain's CDR3 is CASSPTSGGGGTDTQYF. The CDR3, as DNA: TGTGCCAGCAGCCCAACGAGCGGGGGGGGTGGCACAGATACGCAGTATTTT. The chain uses TRBV7-2 and TRBJ2-3, with TRBD2 matching over 10 bases. Looked up from germline, CDR1 is SGHTA and CDR2 is FQGNSA. This CDR3 has 17 residues. The V and J ends lost 5 bases and 1 base, in that order; junction bases with no gene match: 9.

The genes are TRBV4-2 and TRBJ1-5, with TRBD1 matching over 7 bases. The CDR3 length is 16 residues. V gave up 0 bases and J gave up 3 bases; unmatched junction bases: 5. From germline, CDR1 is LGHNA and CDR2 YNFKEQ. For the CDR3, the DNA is TGTGCCAGCAGCCAAGACATGGGACAGACCAATCAGCCCCAGCATTTT. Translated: CASSQDMGQTNQPQHF.

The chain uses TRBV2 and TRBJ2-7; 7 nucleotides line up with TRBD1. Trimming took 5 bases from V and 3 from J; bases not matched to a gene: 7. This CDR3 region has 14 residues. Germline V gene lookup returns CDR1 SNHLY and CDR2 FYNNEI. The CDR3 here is CASSRQGRYYEQYF. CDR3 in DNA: TGTGCCAGCAGTCGACAGGGCCGATACTACGAGCAGTACTTC.